This note documents a single T cell receptor beta chain sequence. One end of the junction fails to match germline, which may point to a read error. This sample stems from a study of control samples from healthy donors and cancer patients. This CDR3 region has 14 residues. Germline CDR1 and CDR2: MNHNS and SASEGT. TCRdb keeps only in-frame clones here, not all; method: immunoSEQ multiplex PCR. The sample records tens of thousands of clones, 70% to 90% being singletons. This sequence was found in a woman aged 60 to 75 with head and neck cancer. Sequenced material: PBMCs. This sequence joins TRBV6-1 and TRBJ2-2; D uncertain. The CDR3 loop reads CASREGLYTRELFF. For the CDR3, the DNA is TGTGCCAGCAGGGAAGGGTTGTATACGCGGGAGCTGTTTTTT.